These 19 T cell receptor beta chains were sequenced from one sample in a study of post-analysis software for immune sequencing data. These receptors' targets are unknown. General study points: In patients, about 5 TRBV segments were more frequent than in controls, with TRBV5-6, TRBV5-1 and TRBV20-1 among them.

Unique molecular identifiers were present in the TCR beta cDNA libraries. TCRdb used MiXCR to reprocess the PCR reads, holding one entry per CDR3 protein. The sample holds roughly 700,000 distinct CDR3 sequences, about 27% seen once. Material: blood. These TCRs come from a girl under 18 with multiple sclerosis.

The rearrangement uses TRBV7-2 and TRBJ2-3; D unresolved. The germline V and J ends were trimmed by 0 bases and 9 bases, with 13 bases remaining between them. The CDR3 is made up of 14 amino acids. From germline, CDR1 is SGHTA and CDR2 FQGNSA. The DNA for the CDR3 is TGTGCCAGCAGCTTAGCGTGGCAGACCTACACGCAGTATTTT. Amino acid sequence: CASSLAWQTYTQYF.

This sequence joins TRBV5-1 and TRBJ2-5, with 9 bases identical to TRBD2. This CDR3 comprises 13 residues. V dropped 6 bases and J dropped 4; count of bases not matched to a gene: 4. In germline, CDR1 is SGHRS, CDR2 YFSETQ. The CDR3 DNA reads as TGCGCCAGCAACCTAGCGGGGCCAGAGACCCAGTACTTC. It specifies CASNLAGPETQYF.

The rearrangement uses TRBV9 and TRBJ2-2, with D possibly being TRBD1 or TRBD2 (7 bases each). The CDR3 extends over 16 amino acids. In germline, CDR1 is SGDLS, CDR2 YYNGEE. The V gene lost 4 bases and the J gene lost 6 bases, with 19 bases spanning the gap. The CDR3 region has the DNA TGTGCCAGCAGCCCGGCAGGGGGGGCCGTGGCCGGGGAGCTGTTTTTT. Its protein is CASSPAGGAVAGELFF. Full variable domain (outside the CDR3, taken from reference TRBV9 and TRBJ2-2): DSGVTQTPKHLITATGQRVTLRCSPRSGDLSVYWYQQSLDQGLQFLIQYYNGEERAKGNILERFSAQQFPDLHSELNLSSLELGDSALYFCASSPAGGAVAGELFFGEGSRLTVL.

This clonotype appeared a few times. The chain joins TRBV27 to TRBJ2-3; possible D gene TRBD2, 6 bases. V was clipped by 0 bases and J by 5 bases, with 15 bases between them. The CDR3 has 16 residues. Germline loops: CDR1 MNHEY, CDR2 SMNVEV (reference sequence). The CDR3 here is CASSLSWPGGGDTQYF. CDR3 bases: TGTGCCAGCAGTTTATCTTGGCCCGGGGGAGGAGATACGCAGTATTTT.

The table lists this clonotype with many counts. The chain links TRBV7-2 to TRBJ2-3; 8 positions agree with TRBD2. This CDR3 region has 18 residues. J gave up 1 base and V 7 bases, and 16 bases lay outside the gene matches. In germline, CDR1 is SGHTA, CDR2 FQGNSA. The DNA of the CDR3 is TGTGCCAGCAACCAGCGGCTCGGGAGGGCCGGTCGCACAGATACGCAGTATTTT. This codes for CASNQRLGRAGRTDTQYF.

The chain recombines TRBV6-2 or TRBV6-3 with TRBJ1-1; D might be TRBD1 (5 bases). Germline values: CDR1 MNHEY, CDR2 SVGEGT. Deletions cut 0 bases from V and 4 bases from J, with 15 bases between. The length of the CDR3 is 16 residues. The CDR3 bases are TGTGCCAGCAGTTACTCGGGACTAGGTCGGGGCACTGAAGCTTTCTTT. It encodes CASSYSGLGRGTEAFF.

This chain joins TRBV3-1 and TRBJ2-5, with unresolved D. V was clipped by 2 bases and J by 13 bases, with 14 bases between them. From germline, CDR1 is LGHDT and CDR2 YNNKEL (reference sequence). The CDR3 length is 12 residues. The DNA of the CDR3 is TGTGCCAGCAGCCAAATACTGAAGGCCCCGTACTTC. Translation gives CASSQILKAPYF.

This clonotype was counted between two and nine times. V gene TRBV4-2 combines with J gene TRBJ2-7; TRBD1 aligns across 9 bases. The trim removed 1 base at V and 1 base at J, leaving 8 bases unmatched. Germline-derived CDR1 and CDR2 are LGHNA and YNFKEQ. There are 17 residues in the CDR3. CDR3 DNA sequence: TGTGCCAGCAGCCAAGGTTTTGGGACAGGGAATTCCTACGAGCAGTACTTC. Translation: CASSQGFGTGNSYEQYF.

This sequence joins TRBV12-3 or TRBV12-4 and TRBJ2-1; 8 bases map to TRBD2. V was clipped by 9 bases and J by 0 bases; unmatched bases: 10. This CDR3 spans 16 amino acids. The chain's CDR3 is CASLGTAGGSYNEQFF. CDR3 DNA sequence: TGTGCCAGTCTCGGGACGGCGGGGGGCTCCTACAATGAGCAGTTCTTC.

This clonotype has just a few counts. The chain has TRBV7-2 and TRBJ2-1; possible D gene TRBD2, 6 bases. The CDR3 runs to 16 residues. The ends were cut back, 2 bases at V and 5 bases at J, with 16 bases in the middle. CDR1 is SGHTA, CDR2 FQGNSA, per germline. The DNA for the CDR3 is TGTGCCAGCAGCTTAAAGGGCCTAGCGCTAAACAATGAGCAGTTCTTC. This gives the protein CASSLKGLALNNEQFF.

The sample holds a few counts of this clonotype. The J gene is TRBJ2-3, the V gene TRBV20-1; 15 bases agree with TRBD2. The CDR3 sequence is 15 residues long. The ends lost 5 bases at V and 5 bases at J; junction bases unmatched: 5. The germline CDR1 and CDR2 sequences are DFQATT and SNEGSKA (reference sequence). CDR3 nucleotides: TGCAGTGCTGACGGACTAGCGGGGGGGGGAGATACGCAGTATTTT. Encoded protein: CSADGLAGGGDTQYF.

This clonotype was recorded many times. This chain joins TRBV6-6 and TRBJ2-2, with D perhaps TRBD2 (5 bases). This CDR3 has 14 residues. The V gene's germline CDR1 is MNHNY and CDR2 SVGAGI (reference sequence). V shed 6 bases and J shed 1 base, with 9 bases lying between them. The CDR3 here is CASRSGKNTGELFF. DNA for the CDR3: TGTGCCAGCAGATCCGGGAAGAACACCGGGGAGCTGTTTTTT.

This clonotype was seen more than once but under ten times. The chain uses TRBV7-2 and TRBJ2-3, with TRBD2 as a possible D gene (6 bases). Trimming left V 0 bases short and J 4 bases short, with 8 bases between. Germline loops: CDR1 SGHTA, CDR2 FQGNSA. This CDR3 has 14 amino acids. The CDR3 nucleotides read TGTGCCAGCAGCTTAGCTAGCGGAGCAGATACGCAGTATTTT. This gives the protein CASSLASGADTQYF. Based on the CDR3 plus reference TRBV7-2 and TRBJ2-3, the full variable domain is GAGVSQSPSNKVTEKGKDVELRCDPISGHTALYWYRQSLGQGLEFLIYFQGNSAPDKSGLPSDRFSAERTGGSVSTLTIQRTQQEDSAVYLCASSLASGADTQYFGPGTRLTVL.

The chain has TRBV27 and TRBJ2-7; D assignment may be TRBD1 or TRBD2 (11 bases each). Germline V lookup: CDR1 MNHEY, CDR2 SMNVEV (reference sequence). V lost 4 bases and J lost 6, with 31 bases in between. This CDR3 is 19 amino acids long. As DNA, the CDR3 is TGTGCCAGCAGTTCAAGGACAGGGGGCGATGTTGGACTAGCGGGCGAGCAGTACTTC. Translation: CASSSRTGGDVGLAGEQYF.

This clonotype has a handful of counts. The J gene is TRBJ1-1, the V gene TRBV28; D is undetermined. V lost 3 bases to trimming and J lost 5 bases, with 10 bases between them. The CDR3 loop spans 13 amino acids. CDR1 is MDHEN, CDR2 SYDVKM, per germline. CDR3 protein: CASSFPGRTEAFF. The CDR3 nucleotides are TGTGCCAGCAGTTTCCCCGGGAGGACTGAAGCTTTCTTT. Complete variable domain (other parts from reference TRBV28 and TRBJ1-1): DVKVTQSSRYLVKRTGEKVFLECVQDMDHENMFWYRQDPGLGLRLIYFSYDVKMKEKGDIPEGYSVSREKKERFSLILESASTNQTSMYLCASSFPGRTEAFFGQGTRLTVV.

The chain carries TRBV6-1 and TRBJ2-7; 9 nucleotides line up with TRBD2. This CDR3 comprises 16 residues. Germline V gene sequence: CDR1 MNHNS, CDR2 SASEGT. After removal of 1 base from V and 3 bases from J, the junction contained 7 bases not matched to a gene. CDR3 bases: TGTGCCAGCAGTGAAGGAAGGTCTAGCGGGGACTACGAGCAGTACTTC. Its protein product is CASSEGRSSGDYEQYF.

The CDR3 coding sequence is TGTGCCACCAGTATCGCGGGGGCGAACACCGGGGAGCTGTTTTTT. It translates to CATSIAGANTGELFF. The chain is built from TRBV24-1 and TRBJ2-2, with 7 bases that match TRBD2. The germline V gene has CDR1 KGHDR and CDR2 SFDVKD. V shed 6 bases, J shed 0 bases, and the junction held 3 bases outside the gene matches. The CDR3 length is 15 residues.

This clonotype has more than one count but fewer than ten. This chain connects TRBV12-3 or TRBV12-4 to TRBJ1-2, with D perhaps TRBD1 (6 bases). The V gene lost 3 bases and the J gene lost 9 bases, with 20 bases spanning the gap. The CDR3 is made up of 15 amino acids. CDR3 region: CASSFFNGGPLSYTF. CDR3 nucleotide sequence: TGTGCCAGCAGTTTTTTTAATGGGGGCCCGTTAAGCTACACCTTC.

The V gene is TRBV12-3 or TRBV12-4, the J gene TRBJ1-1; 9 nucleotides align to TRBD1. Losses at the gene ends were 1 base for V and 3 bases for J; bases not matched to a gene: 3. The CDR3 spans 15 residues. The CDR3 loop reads CASSLGGDRDTEAFF. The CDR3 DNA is TGTGCCAGCAGTTTAGGGGGGGACAGGGACACTGAAGCTTTCTTT.